Listed below are T cell receptor beta chains from one sample, sequenced in a study of blood T cell repertoires in COVID-19. Measured with immunoSEQ multiplex PCR; TCRdb has only the in-frame clones, and not every one. The sample has around 170,000 clones; around 84% are singletons. The sequencing input was PBMCs or T cells enriched from blood (not recorded which). These receptor sequences come from a woman between 50 and 59 years old who had recovered from COVID-19. Both conserved end residues are part of each CDR3. The D gene is left open where the match is weak. Size is stated for part of the rows, as once, few or many counts, or as a class when the clone is expanded.

d_call: -
j_call: TRBJ2-7
clone_size: -
v_call: TRBV29-1
cdr3_length: 12
cdr3_nt: TGCAGCGTTGTGGCCCCGCACTACGAGCAGTACTTC
cdr3_aa: CSVVAPHYEQYF

d_call: TRBD1
j_call: TRBJ2-1
clone_size: -
v_call: TRBV19
cdr3_length: 15
cdr3_nt: TGTGCCAGTAGTACCCGGGACAGGGAGGTGGATGAGCAGTTCTTC
cdr3_aa: CASSTRDREVDEQFF

d_call: -
j_call: TRBJ2-7
clone_size: few
v_call: TRBV12-3/TRBV12-4
cdr3_length: 13
cdr3_nt: TGTGCCAGCAGTCGAGCTGAAAGCGTCGAGCAGTACTTC
cdr3_aa: CASSRAESVEQYF

d_call: TRBD2
j_call: TRBJ2-5
clone_size: -
v_call: TRBV9
cdr3_length: 16
cdr3_nt: TGTGCCAGCAGCGTAGATGTCGGGGGGGGCCAAGAGACCCAGTACTTC
cdr3_aa: CASSVDVGGGQETQYF

d_call: TRBD1
j_call: TRBJ2-1
clone_size: -
v_call: TRBV28
cdr3_length: 15
cdr3_nt: TGTGCCAGCAGTTTGGTCGGGACAGCCTACAATGAGCAGTTCTTC
cdr3_aa: CASSLVGTAYNEQFF

d_call: -
j_call: TRBJ1-1
clone_size: -
v_call: TRBV23-1
cdr3_length: 19
cdr3_nt: TGCGCCAGCAGTCAACATCCAAGGAGGGAACGAGGGATGAACACTGAAGCTTTCTTT
cdr3_aa: CASSQHPRRERGMNTEAFF

d_call: TRBD1
j_call: TRBJ1-2
clone_size: -
v_call: TRBV12-3/TRBV12-4
cdr3_length: 13
cdr3_nt: TGTGCCAGCAGTGGGGACAGCAACTATGGCTACACCTTC
cdr3_aa: CASSGDSNYGYTF

d_call: -
j_call: TRBJ2-1
clone_size: -
v_call: TRBV19
cdr3_length: 20
cdr3_nt: TGTGCCAGTAGTATTGCAGTCTTTGGCAGGGTACAACGGTTTGACAATGAGCAGTTCTTC
cdr3_aa: CASSIAVFGRVQRFDNEQFF

d_call: TRBD1
j_call: TRBJ2-7
clone_size: many
v_call: TRBV5-4
cdr3_length: 15
cdr3_nt: TGTGCCAGCAGTTCGACAGGGGGAAGCTCCTACGAGCAGTACTTC
cdr3_aa: CASSSTGGSSYEQYF

d_call: -
j_call: TRBJ2-1
clone_size: -
v_call: TRBV2
cdr3_length: 21
cdr3_nt: TGTGCCAGCACCGAAGGGGGGCCACAGGGGTCGGACCCGGGACCTTACAATGAGCAGTTCTTC
cdr3_aa: CASTEGGPQGSDPGPYNEQFF

d_call: -
j_call: TRBJ1-2
clone_size: -
v_call: TRBV28
cdr3_length: 12
cdr3_nt: TGTGCCACCCGGGGGTCTAACTATGGCTACACCTTC
cdr3_aa: CATRGSNYGYTF

d_call: -
j_call: TRBJ1-5
clone_size: -
v_call: TRBV29-1
cdr3_length: 13
cdr3_nt: TGCAGCGCTGCGAGGGGGAGCAATCAGCCCCAGCATTTT
cdr3_aa: CSAARGSNQPQHF

d_call: -
j_call: TRBJ1-2
clone_size: once
v_call: TRBV29-1
cdr3_length: 11
cdr3_nt: TGCAGCGTTGAGGAGGGTAGAGGCTACACCTTC
cdr3_aa: CSVEEGRGYTF

d_call: TRBD1
j_call: TRBJ2-4
clone_size: -
v_call: TRBV7-3
cdr3_length: 13
cdr3_nt: TGTGCCAGCAGCTCGACAGGGGGAAGCATTCAGTACTTC
cdr3_aa: CASSSTGGSIQYF

d_call: TRBD1
j_call: TRBJ2-7
clone_size: -
v_call: TRBV3-1/TRBV3-2
cdr3_length: 17
cdr3_nt: TGTGCCAGCAGCTTCGGGACAGGGGGCGCACGGGACTACGAGCAGTACTTC
cdr3_aa: CASSFGTGGARDYEQYF

d_call: -
j_call: TRBJ1-1
clone_size: -
v_call: TRBV18
cdr3_length: 13
cdr3_nt: TGTGCCAGCTCACCACAACTTGACACTGAAGCTTTCTTT
cdr3_aa: CASSPQLDTEAFF

d_call: -
j_call: TRBJ1-1
clone_size: -
v_call: TRBV24-1
cdr3_length: 12
cdr3_nt: TGTGCCACCAGTGATGGCAAGGGGCGGACTTTCTTT
cdr3_aa: CATSDGKGRTFF

d_call: TRBD2
j_call: TRBJ2-3
clone_size: -
v_call: TRBV7-2
cdr3_length: 16
cdr3_nt: TGTGCCAGCAGCTCCACCGGGACTAGCCAAACAGATACGCAGTATTTT
cdr3_aa: CASSSTGTSQTDTQYF

d_call: -
j_call: TRBJ2-7
clone_size: -
v_call: TRBV14
cdr3_length: 16
cdr3_nt: TGTGCCAGCAGTCACCCATTTATCGATGTAATACTAGAGCAGTACTTC
cdr3_aa: CASSHPFIDVILEQYF

d_call: TRBD1
j_call: TRBJ1-2
clone_size: once
v_call: TRBV5-5
cdr3_length: 15
cdr3_nt: TGTGCCAGCAGCTTGGGCAGGGGGCGAGGCTATGGCTACACCTTC
cdr3_aa: CASSLGRGRGYGYTF

d_call: -
j_call: TRBJ2-2
clone_size: -
v_call: TRBV7-3
cdr3_length: 14
cdr3_nt: TGTGCCAGCAGCTCCCGGACTACCCCCGGGGAGCTGTTTTTT
cdr3_aa: CASSSRTTPGELFF

d_call: TRBD1
j_call: TRBJ1-2
clone_size: -
v_call: TRBV20-1
cdr3_length: 16
cdr3_nt: TGCAGTGCTAGTCTGCCAGGGGGCGTTCGGATCAGTGGCTACACCTTC
cdr3_aa: CSASLPGGVRISGYTF

d_call: TRBD1
j_call: TRBJ2-2
clone_size: few
v_call: TRBV2
cdr3_length: 14
cdr3_nt: TGTGCCAGCAGAGGGGACAGGGCGGCCGGGGAGCTGTTTTTT
cdr3_aa: CASRGDRAAGELFF

d_call: TRBD2
j_call: TRBJ2-3
clone_size: many
v_call: TRBV6-1
cdr3_length: 18
cdr3_nt: TGTGCCAGCAGTGCCGGGACTAGCGGGAGCGCTAGCACAGATACGCAGTATTTT
cdr3_aa: CASSAGTSGSASTDTQYF

d_call: -
j_call: TRBJ2-2
clone_size: -
v_call: TRBV19
cdr3_length: 14
cdr3_nt: TGTGCCAGTAGTATGTTACGGTACACCGGGGAGCTGTTTTTT
cdr3_aa: CASSMLRYTGELFF

d_call: -
j_call: TRBJ1-2
clone_size: -
v_call: TRBV28
cdr3_length: 13
cdr3_nt: TGTGCCAGCAGTTTCAGGGGCAACTATGGCTACACCTTC
cdr3_aa: CASSFRGNYGYTF

d_call: -
j_call: TRBJ2-1
clone_size: -
v_call: TRBV4-3
cdr3_length: 17
cdr3_nt: TGCGCCAGCAGCCAATCTCAACCGGGACTACCGAGGGGGGGGCAGTTCTTC
cdr3_aa: CASSQSQPGLPRGGQFF

d_call: -
j_call: TRBJ1-1
clone_size: -
v_call: TRBV7-9
cdr3_length: 15
cdr3_nt: TGTGCCAGCAGCTTAAGGGGTATGCAGGACACTGAAGCTTTCTTT
cdr3_aa: CASSLRGMQDTEAFF

d_call: -
j_call: TRBJ1-6
clone_size: -
v_call: TRBV6-4
cdr3_length: 13
cdr3_nt: TGTGCCAGCAGTGTCAGGGGTGATTCACCCCTCCACTTT
cdr3_aa: CASSVRGDSPLHF

d_call: -
j_call: TRBJ1-1
clone_size: once
v_call: TRBV3-1/TRBV3-2
cdr3_length: 13
cdr3_nt: TGTGCCAGCAGCCAAAGGGACTACGACCGGGCTTTCTTT
cdr3_aa: CASSQRDYDRAFF

d_call: -
j_call: TRBJ2-1
clone_size: -
v_call: TRBV19
cdr3_length: 16
cdr3_nt: TGTGCCAGTAGTATTATGGGCAGGGGGGAGTACAATGAGCAGTTCTTC
cdr3_aa: CASSIMGRGEYNEQFF

d_call: -
j_call: TRBJ2-7
clone_size: -
v_call: TRBV28
cdr3_length: 14
cdr3_nt: TGTGCCAGCAGTTCAGGGGGGACCCTCTACGAGCAGTACTTC
cdr3_aa: CASSSGGTLYEQYF

d_call: -
j_call: TRBJ2-7
clone_size: few
v_call: TRBV12-3/TRBV12-4
cdr3_length: 12
cdr3_nt: TGTGCCAGCAGGGCCGGACAGACCGAGCAGTACTTC
cdr3_aa: CASRAGQTEQYF

d_call: TRBD1
j_call: TRBJ1-2
clone_size: -
v_call: TRBV19
cdr3_length: 13
cdr3_nt: TGTGCCAGCAGCCGGGACAGGGTAGATGGCTACACCTTC
cdr3_aa: CASSRDRVDGYTF

d_call: TRBD2
j_call: TRBJ2-2
clone_size: -
v_call: TRBV4-3
cdr3_length: 18
cdr3_nt: TGCGCCAGCAGCCAAGATGGTACAGCGGGGGGGAGCACCGGGGAGCTGTTTTTT
cdr3_aa: CASSQDGTAGGSTGELFF

d_call: TRBD1
j_call: TRBJ2-1
clone_size: -
v_call: TRBV29-1
cdr3_length: 13
cdr3_nt: TGCAGCACTCGACAGGGGGTATACAATGAGCAGTTCTTC
cdr3_aa: CSTRQGVYNEQFF

d_call: TRBD1
j_call: TRBJ1-4
clone_size: -
v_call: TRBV5-4
cdr3_length: 15
cdr3_nt: TGTGCCAGCAGCTTCGGACAGGCCACGGGTGAAAAACTGTTTTTT
cdr3_aa: CASSFGQATGEKLFF

d_call: -
j_call: TRBJ1-2
clone_size: once
v_call: TRBV6-5
cdr3_length: 14
cdr3_nt: TGTGCCAGCAGTTACTATGGAGGGGCTGCTGGCTACACCTTC
cdr3_aa: CASSYYGGAAGYTF

d_call: -
j_call: TRBJ2-7
clone_size: -
v_call: TRBV2
cdr3_length: 16
cdr3_nt: TGTGCCAGCAGTGAAGCAAGGGGCACCCCTCCCTACGAGCAGTACTTC
cdr3_aa: CASSEARGTPPYEQYF

d_call: -
j_call: TRBJ2-2
clone_size: few
v_call: TRBV11-3
cdr3_length: 17
cdr3_nt: TGTGCCAGCAGCTTTCAGGGGTCGCGATTGAACACCGGGGAGCTGTTTTTT
cdr3_aa: CASSFQGSRLNTGELFF

d_call: -
j_call: TRBJ1-2
clone_size: -
v_call: TRBV10-3
cdr3_length: 13
cdr3_nt: TGTGCCATCAGCGAGAGAACAGGGAATGGCTACACCTTC
cdr3_aa: CAISERTGNGYTF

d_call: TRBD2
j_call: TRBJ2-7
clone_size: -
v_call: TRBV28
cdr3_length: 15
cdr3_nt: TGTGCCAGCAGTGCAAGGGGCGGGAGCTCCTACGAGCAGTACTTC
cdr3_aa: CASSARGGSSYEQYF

d_call: -
j_call: TRBJ1-1
clone_size: -
v_call: TRBV19
cdr3_length: 14
cdr3_nt: TGTGCCAGTAGTGCGGGACGGCGGACTTCTGAAGCTTTCTTT
cdr3_aa: CASSAGRRTSEAFF

d_call: TRBD1
j_call: TRBJ2-7
clone_size: -
v_call: TRBV13
cdr3_length: 13
cdr3_nt: TGTGCCAGCAAGACAGGGGACTCCTACGAGCAGTACTTC
cdr3_aa: CASKTGDSYEQYF

d_call: TRBD1
j_call: TRBJ2-7
clone_size: -
v_call: TRBV2
cdr3_length: 14
cdr3_nt: TGTGCCAGCAGTGGGCGGGACAGGGTGGGCGAGCAGTACTTC
cdr3_aa: CASSGRDRVGEQYF

d_call: TRBD1
j_call: TRBJ1-4
clone_size: -
v_call: TRBV2
cdr3_length: 14
cdr3_nt: TGTGCCAGCAGTGTGGCTGACAGGGGGCAAAAACTGTTTTTT
cdr3_aa: CASSVADRGQKLFF

d_call: TRBD2
j_call: TRBJ2-3
clone_size: -
v_call: TRBV28
cdr3_length: 14
cdr3_nt: TGTGCCAGCAGGCCTGGGACTAGCCCAGATACGCAGTATTTT
cdr3_aa: CASRPGTSPDTQYF

d_call: -
j_call: TRBJ1-2
clone_size: -
v_call: TRBV27
cdr3_length: 14
cdr3_nt: TGTGCCAGCAGTCCATCCGGGATATTCTATGGCTACACCTTC
cdr3_aa: CASSPSGIFYGYTF

d_call: -
j_call: TRBJ1-2
clone_size: -
v_call: TRBV7-9
cdr3_length: 15
cdr3_nt: TGTGCCAGCAGCTTAGAGATGTTTACCAGCTATGGCTACACCTTC
cdr3_aa: CASSLEMFTSYGYTF

d_call: TRBD1
j_call: TRBJ2-5
clone_size: -
v_call: TRBV5-4
cdr3_length: 14
cdr3_nt: TGTGCCAGCAGCTTAAAAGGGGGCGCCGAGACCCAGTACTTC
cdr3_aa: CASSLKGGAETQYF

d_call: -
j_call: TRBJ1-1
clone_size: -
v_call: TRBV3-1/TRBV3-2
cdr3_length: 15
cdr3_nt: TGTGCCAGCAGCCAAGAGGGGGCTCCGAACACTGAAGCTTTCTTT
cdr3_aa: CASSQEGAPNTEAFF